Below, one TCR beta chain is given with its context. The antigen it recognizes is unknown. Base qualities were left out, and no much larger clone turns up one base away. This sample was included in a study of blood T cell repertoires in COVID-19 (dated by TCRdb to the early 2020s). Study-wide context: Collaborator samples came from the United States, Italy and Spain and covered acute and convalescent phases of COVID-19. Subjects who had been exposed to COVID-19, were actively infected with it, or had recovered from it provided the deeply sampled blood TCRbeta repertoires that made up the dataset. HLA class I and class II types, where available, came from metadata supplied by the sample provider rather than from assay-based typing. The sample metadata nearly always contained a de-identified subject ID, COVID-19 status, age in years and sex. The repertoires were released in a freely available public database intended as a resource for research on the immune response to SARS-CoV-2. The samples were drawn from two sources: the first 160 participants of the ongoing ImmuneRACE study, and about 1,300 subjects contributed by 6 global collaborators. The material from the prospective study consisted of cDNA or gDNA derived from T cells, B-cell-depleted T cells, or PBMCs. General findings and caveats noted by the study authors: The amount of clinical and demographic metadata varied by source and participant and was provided uncurated.

TCRbeta CDR3 regions were amplified from genomic DNA using the immunoSEQ Assay, a bias-controlled multiplex PCR. Per the source publication's procedure: The number of nucleated cells in each sample was estimated from the amplification of reference gene primers within the assay. To quantify the absolute abundance of each unique TCRbeta CDR3 rearrangement, sequence reads were collapsed and filtered. For each sample, productive Simpson clonality was calculated by taking the square root of Simpson's diversity index across productive rearrangements. The source is immuneACCESS, and TCRdb retained only in-frame sequences with V and J called. Part of the clones is not carried over; for the studies checked, unresolved V genes explain less than half of this, and the remainder is unexplained. The DNA gave D and trimming, while V, J and clone size come from that table. For this sample the table gives 80,000 to 90,000 clones, of which about 83% were detected only once. Roughly 14% of the sample comes from the top ten.

Per the germline V gene, SGHRS is the CDR1 and YFSETQ is the CDR2. V drops 4 bases and J drops 1 base, leaving 14 bases in between. The CDR3 sequence holds 16 residues, the cysteine and phenylalanine included. Here the CDR3 DNA is all that survives: 48 bases in frame from base 1. Each collaborating institution followed its own protocols to collect whole blood in K2EDTA tubes. For TCRbeta analysis, collaborators shipped samples in one of three forms: frozen whole blood, isolated PBMCs, or DNA extracted from either of those sample types. Sequenced input: peripheral blood. This chain joins TRBV5-1 to TRBJ2-2, and possibly TRBD2, on 6 matching bases. This clonotype originated in a woman in her seventies with acute or convalescent COVID-19. The DNA reads as follows: TGCGCCAGCAGCCATGGCTGGGGGGAGAACACCGGGGAGCTGTTTTTT. It translates to CASSHGWGENTGELFF.